A selection of T cell receptor beta chains follows, all from one sample in a study of blood T cell repertoires in COVID-19. The method was immunoSEQ multiplex PCR; TCRdb's version includes in-frame clones alone and lacks a portion of them. The sample contains roughly 200,000 clones, almost 90% of which appear only once. The specimen was peripheral blood. The receptors were sampled from a man between 18 and 35 years old with active or convalescent COVID-19. CDR3s include the opening cysteine and the closing phenylalanine or tryptophan. Each record gives: D gene, V gene, J gene, clone size, CDR3 protein, CDR3 DNA. The D gene is left open where the match is weak. Not every row has a clone size; where given, it reads once, few, many or a size class.

>TRBD1|TRBV2|TRBJ2-7|-
CASSAKGTDYEQYF
TGTGCCAGCAGCGCCAAGGGGACAGACTACGAGCAGTACTTC
>-|TRBV9|TRBJ1-3|-
CASSVIPSGNTIYF
TGTGCCAGCAGCGTCATCCCCTCTGGAAACACCATATATTTT
>-|TRBV30|TRBJ1-3|-
CAWTGLNTIYF
TGTGCCTGGACAGGGTTAAACACCATATATTTT
>TRBD1|TRBV20-1|TRBJ1-2|-
CSASLMGQGAGYTF
TGCAGTGCTAGTTTGATGGGACAGGGGGCTGGCTACACCTTC
>-|TRBV21-1|TRBJ2-7|few
CASLAGPSSYEQYF
TGTGCCAGCCTAGCCGGGCCGAGCTCCTACGAGCAGTACTTC
>-|TRBV30|TRBJ1-1|-
CAWSLARLNTEAFF
TGTGCCTGGAGTCTCGCGCGCCTGAACACTGAAGCTTTCTTT
>-|TRBV7-6|TRBJ1-1|-
CASSLSISLLRGREAFF
TGTGCCAGCAGCTTATCGATATCTCTTCTCAGGGGAAGGGAAGCTTTCTTT
>-|TRBV12-5|TRBJ1-5|-
CASGSQGWYSNQPQHF
TGTGCTAGTGGTTCCCAGGGGTGGTATAGCAATCAGCCCCAGCATTTT
>-|TRBV7-2|TRBJ1-4|-
CASSPGERGEKLFF
TGTGCCAGCAGCCCAGGGGAGAGAGGTGAAAAACTGTTTTTT
>TRBD1|TRBV13|TRBJ1-6|-
CASSGTGSSYNSPLHF
TGTGCCAGCAGCGGGACAGGGAGCTCCTATAATTCACCCCTCCACTTT
>-|TRBV19|TRBJ1-1|-
CASSILHTEAFF
TGTGCCAGTAGTATTCTCCACACTGAAGCTTTCTTT
>TRBD1|TRBV18|TRBJ1-1|-
CASSPNRGDTEAFF
TGTGCCAGCTCACCAAACAGGGGTGACACTGAAGCTTTCTTT
>-|TRBV6-5|TRBJ1-4|-
CASSLDRRNEKLFF
TGTGCCAGCAGTTTGGACAGACGAAATGAAAAACTGTTTTTT
>-|TRBV7-2|TRBJ1-1|-
CASKGSRGGYGEAFF
TGTGCCAGCAAAGGATCGCGGGGTGGCTATGGTGAAGCTTTCTTT